This is a list of T cell receptor beta chains from one sample in a study of T cells in Graves' hyperthyroidism and ophthalmopathy. TCRdb ran MiXCR on the multiplex PCR reads and lists one entry per CDR3 protein. The sample has 500,000 to 650,000 distinct CDR3 sequences, more than 12% seen once. The sample comprised blood. All receptors derive from a woman aged 45-60 years with Graves' ophthalmopathy. CDR3s include the opening cysteine and the closing phenylalanine or tryptophan. D genes are given only for firm matches. Only some rows state a clone size, as once, few, many or a class for expanded clones.

clone_size d_call j_call v_call cdr3_length cdr3_aa cdr3_nt
- TRBD1 TRBJ1-6 TRBV6-1 17 CASSESTGGALNSPLHF TGTGCCAGCAGTGAGTCGACAGGGGGCGCGTTAAATTCACCCCTCCACTTT
- TRBD2 TRBJ2-5 TRBV24-1 15 CATSDPGGPGETQYF TGTGCCACCAGTGACCCGGGAGGGCCGGGAGAGACCCAGTACTTC
many - TRBJ1-1 TRBV7-9 13 CASSFRAADEAFF TGTGCCAGCAGCTTTAGGGCAGCCGATGAAGCTTTCTTT
many TRBD2 TRBJ2-1 TRBV9 15 CASSPALAGGYEQFF TGTGCCAGCAGCCCCGCGCTAGCGGGGGGTTATGAGCAGTTCTTC
many TRBD2 TRBJ2-5 TRBV9 15 CASSVGTSGQETQYF TGTGCCAGCAGCGTAGGCACTAGCGGACAAGAGACCCAGTACTTC
many - TRBJ2-3 TRBV20-1 14 CSARRDMVPDTQYF TGCAGTGCTAGGCGGGACATGGTACCAGATACGCAGTATTTT
- TRBD2 TRBJ2-5 TRBV2 15 CASSVVGGVQETQYF TGTGCCAGCAGTGTGGTGGGAGGGGTCCAAGAGACCCAGTACTTC
- - TRBJ2-6 TRBV7-8 15 CASSLGGFGANVLTF TGTGCCAGCAGCTTAGGAGGATTTGGGGCCAACGTCCTGACTTTC
many - TRBJ2-7 TRBV3-1 13 CASSQSEGNEQYF TGTGCCAGCAGCCAATCCGAGGGAAACGAGCAGTACTTC
many TRBD1 TRBJ2-7 TRBV18 15 CASSPIGDRFYEQYF TGTGCCAGCTCACCTATCGGGGACAGGTTCTACGAGCAGTACTTC
many - TRBJ2-5 TRBV6-5 14 CASSYRGRQETQYF TGTGCCAGCAGTTACAGGGGGAGGCAAGAGACCCAGTACTTC
many - TRBJ2-2 TRBV7-2 16 CASSLVWGDDTGELFF TGTGCCAGCAGCTTAGTTTGGGGAGATGACACCGGGGAGCTGTTTTTT
- - TRBJ2-1 TRBV24-1 16 CATSDPLRVKENEQFF TGTGCCACCAGTGACCCCCTCAGGGTTAAGGAGAATGAGCAGTTCTTC
many - TRBJ1-1 TRBV5-1 13 CASSRDPNTEAFF TGCGCCAGCAGTCGCGACCCGAACACTGAAGCTTTCTTT
- - TRBJ2-5 TRBV29-1 13 CNVAIKLQETQYF TGCAACGTTGCCATAAAACTCCAAGAGACCCAGTACTTC
many - TRBJ2-2 TRBV2 13 CASSEGFTGELFF TGTGCCAGCAGTGAAGGGTTCACCGGGGAGCTGTTTTTT
many - TRBJ2-7 TRBV6-1 14 CASGSGWSPSEQYF TGTGCCAGCGGATCAGGGTGGTCCCCCTCCGAGCAGTACTTC
many - TRBJ2-5 TRBV2 14 CASTGQTRDASQYF TGTGCCAGCACTGGACAGACAAGAGACGCTTCCCAGTACTTC
many - TRBJ2-3 TRBV7-9 12 CASVLSTDTQYF TGTGCCAGCGTCCTAAGCACAGATACGCAGTATTTT
few - TRBJ2-1 TRBV5-1 15 CASSLSGPTYNEQFF TGCGCCAGCAGCCTGAGCGGACCTACCTACAATGAGCAGTTCTTC
many - TRBJ1-4 TRBV12-3/TRBV12-4 13 CASRPLRPGKLFF TGTGCCAGCAGACCTCTCCGGCCGGGGAAACTGTTTTTT
many - TRBJ2-2 TRBV6-2/TRBV6-3 12 CASSKVAGELFF TGTGCCAGCAGCAAGGTGGCCGGGGAGCTGTTTTTT
many TRBD2 TRBJ2-1 TRBV20-1 16 CSASIPSGRVYNEQFF TGCAGTGCTAGCATCCCCAGCGGGAGGGTCTACAATGAGCAGTTCTTC
many - TRBJ2-5 TRBV7-9 11 CASSEGGHQYF TGTGCCAGCAGTGAAGGGGGTCATCAGTACTTC
few - TRBJ2-7 TRBV5-1 13 CASSTPAGSEQYF TGCGCCAGCAGCACCCCCGCAGGGTCCGAGCAGTACTTC
- - TRBJ2-4 TRBV7-9 14 CASSLGESKNIQYF TGTGCCAGCAGCTTAGGGGAATCCAAAAACATTCAGTACTTC
many - TRBJ2-3 TRBV11-3 15 CASSSSGIDTDTQYF TGTGCCAGCAGCTCGAGCGGAATCGACACAGATACGCAGTATTTT